These T cell receptor beta chains were read from a single sample in a study of response to subunit inactivated influenza vaccine. TCRdb processed the RT-PCR reads anew with MiXCR; each CDR3 protein has one entry. The table shows about 650,000 distinct CDR3 sequences, with about 15% occurring only once. Sequenced material: PBMCs from blood, taken 12 days after vaccination. Receptor source: a man aged 45-60 years who received an inactivated influenza vaccine. CDR3s include the opening cysteine and the closing phenylalanine or tryptophan. Each record gives: clone size, D gene, V gene, J gene, CDR3 protein, CDR3 DNA. A D gene is named only where the DNA matches it firmly. Clone sizes are given selectively: once, few, many, or a class where the clone is expanded.

few	-	TRBV4-3	TRBJ2-5	CASSPRLTSPGETQYF	TGCGCCAGCAGCCCGCGGTTGACCTCACCGGGAGAGACCCAGTACTTC
few	TRBD2	TRBV2	TRBJ2-7	CASSEEAGGLYEQYF	TGTGCCAGCAGTGAAGAAGCGGGGGGCCTTTACGAGCAGTACTTC
few	-	TRBV20-1	TRBJ1-1	CSARRQAIGTEAFF	TGCAGTGCTCGACGACAGGCCATAGGCACTGAAGCTTTCTTT
-	-	TRBV2	TRBJ2-7	CASSESRRAYEQYF	TGTGCCAGCAGTGAGTCCAGGAGAGCCTACGAGCAGTACTTC
few	TRBD2	TRBV20-1	TRBJ2-7	CSAHSGTPSYEQYF	TGCAGTGCCCATAGCGGGACTCCCTCCTACGAGCAGTACTTC
-	-	TRBV4-3	TRBJ2-3	CASSQVPAPSTDTQYF	TGCGCCAGCAGCCAAGTGCCAGCGCCCAGCACAGATACGCAGTATTTT
few	-	TRBV11-2	TRBJ2-2	CASSSRESHTGELFF	TGTGCCAGCAGCTCTCGGGAGAGCCACACCGGGGAGCTGTTTTTT
-	TRBD1	TRBV27	TRBJ1-2	CASSPRDTLRGYGYTF	TGTGCCAGCAGTCCACGGGACACGCTCAGGGGGTATGGCTACACCTTC
few	-	TRBV10-3	TRBJ2-7	CAISESRTPSYEQYF	TGTGCCATCAGTGAGTCGCGGACACCCTCCTACGAGCAGTACTTC
-	-	TRBV7-8	TRBJ2-1	CASSPISYSNEQFF	TGTGCCAGCAGCCCGATTTCGTATTCCAATGAGCAGTTCTTC
once	TRBD2	TRBV7-9	TRBJ2-3	CASSSLAGGSDTQYF	TGTGCCAGCAGCTCCCTAGCGGGAGGGTCAGATACGCAGTATTTT
-	TRBD1	TRBV30	TRBJ1-2	CAWSGDRGLYGYTF	TGTGCCTGGAGTGGGGACAGGGGGCTGTATGGCTACACCTTC
few	-	TRBV6-2/TRBV6-3	TRBJ2-3	CASSYSSTGRTDTQYF	TGTGCCAGCAGTTACTCGTCAACAGGGAGGACAGATACGCAGTATTTT
-	TRBD2	TRBV20-1	TRBJ2-3	CSAMTSGVSPKDTQYF	TGCAGTGCGATGACTAGCGGCGTCTCCCCAAAAGATACGCAGTATTTT
-	TRBD2	TRBV20-1	TRBJ2-3	CSARTSGGVDTQYF	TGCAGTGCTCGGACTAGCGGGGGGGTAGATACGCAGTATTTT
few	TRBD1	TRBV29-1	TRBJ2-7	CSVERDRGGGQYF	TGCAGCGTTGAAAGGGACAGGGGAGGAGGGCAGTACTTC
-	-	TRBV6-1	TRBJ1-4	CASRRQRNEKLFF	TGTGCCAGCCGGCGGCAACGCAATGAAAAACTGTTTTTT
many	-	TRBV12-3/TRBV12-4	TRBJ2-7	CASSLSYYEQYF	TGTGCCAGCAGTTTAAGTTACTACGAGCAGTACTTC
-	-	TRBV7-2	TRBJ2-1	CASSLVKGMNEQFF	TGTGCCAGCAGCTTAGTTAAGGGAATGAATGAGCAGTTCTTC
-	-	TRBV7-3	TRBJ2-2	CASSLTSSRELFF	TGTGCCAGCAGCTTAACGTCCAGCCGGGAGCTGTTTTTT
few	TRBD1	TRBV28	TRBJ2-7	CASTRPLGQGAVQYF	TGTGCCAGCACTCGACCCCTGGGACAGGGGGCAGTGCAGTACTTC
-	TRBD1	TRBV29-1	TRBJ2-1	CSVERRGLDNEQFF	TGCAGCGTTGAACGCAGGGGGCTGGACAATGAGCAGTTCTTC
-	-	TRBV9	TRBJ1-1	CASSVEPITEAFF	TGTGCCAGCAGCGTAGAACCTATTACTGAAGCTTTCTTT
few	-	TRBV18	TRBJ2-5	CASSIGREQETQYF	TGTGCCAGCTCAATCGGACGAGAACAAGAGACCCAGTACTTC
few	-	TRBV7-2	TRBJ1-1	CASSLAQGRRTEAFF	TGTGCCAGCAGCTTAGCCCAGGGGCGTAGAACTGAAGCTTTCTTT
-	TRBD1	TRBV6-2/TRBV6-3	TRBJ2-3	CASSYSGDRLRYAQYF	TGTGCCAGCAGTTACTCGGGGGACAGACTCAGATATGCGCAGTATTTT
few	-	TRBV10-3	TRBJ1-1	CAISGAGVDTEAFF	TGTGCCATCAGTGGAGCAGGGGTGGACACTGAAGCTTTCTTT
few	-	TRBV30	TRBJ2-1	CAWSVLGPSYNERFF	TGTGCCTGGAGTGTTCTGGGCCCCTCCTACAATGAGCGGTTCTTC
-	TRBD1	TRBV6-5	TRBJ1-2	CASSYSSTGGGYTF	TGTGCCAGCAGTTACTCGAGTACAGGGGGCGGCTACACCTTC
-	-	TRBV7-2	TRBJ1-2	CASSPLGPGLDYGYTF	TGTGCCAGCAGCCCGCTTGGGCCCGGTTTGGACTATGGCTACACCTTC
few	-	TRBV7-6	TRBJ2-5	CASSLGPQRRRETQYF	TGTGCCAGCAGCTTAGGCCCACAGAGAAGGCGGGAGACCCAGTACTTC
few	-	TRBV7-2	TRBJ2-1	CASLQGLNEQFF	TGTGCCAGCCTACAAGGACTAAATGAGCAGTTCTTC
-	TRBD2	TRBV12-3/TRBV12-4	TRBJ2-7	CASRGGLAGGHYSYEQYF	TGTGCCAGCAGGGGGGGACTAGCGGGAGGCCATTATTCCTACGAGCAGTACTTC
-	-	TRBV23-1	TRBJ2-4	CASSQGNRAATENWKNIQYF	TGCGCCAGCAGTCAAGGGAACCGGGCCGCTACCGAAAATTGGAAAAACATTCAGTACTTC
few	-	TRBV4-3	TRBJ2-7	CASSPRGGTVLYEQYF	TGCGCCAGCAGCCCAAGAGGGGGGACAGTACTATACGAGCAGTACTTC
few	-	TRBV15	TRBJ2-2	CATSRDYPGAGELFF	TGTGCCACCAGCAGAGATTATCCAGGGGCCGGGGAGCTGTTTTTT
-	-	TRBV10-3	TRBJ1-1	CAISDERANTEAFF	TGTGCCATCAGTGACGAGCGGGCGAACACTGAAGCTTTCTTT
-	-	TRBV12-3/TRBV12-4	TRBJ2-4	CASSRPIAKNIQYF	TGTGCCAGCAGTCGACCGATAGCCAAAAACATTCAGTACTTC
many	-	TRBV29-1	TRBJ2-7	CSVEGVDEQYF	TGCAGCGTTGAGGGAGTAGACGAGCAGTACTTC
-	-	TRBV5-1	TRBJ2-1	CASSLGFADNEQFF	TGCGCCAGCAGCTTGGGGTTCGCAGACAATGAGCAGTTCTTC
-	-	TRBV5-4	TRBJ2-5	CASSLRGGGQGQETQYF	TGTGCCAGCAGCTTGAGGGGGGGAGGACAGGGCCAGGAGACCCAGTACTTC
-	-	TRBV6-1	TRBJ2-5	CASSEGSRETQYF	TGTGCCAGCAGTGAAGGGTCGCGAGAGACCCAGTACTTC
once	TRBD1	TRBV7-2	TRBJ1-2	CASSLYGTGHNTF	TGTGCCAGCAGCTTATATGGGACAGGGCATAACACCTTC
-	TRBD1	TRBV6-5	TRBJ2-1	CASSYVGGTYNEQFF	TGTGCCAGCAGTTACGTAGGGGGCACCTACAATGAGCAGTTCTTC
few	-	TRBV12-3/TRBV12-4	TRBJ1-1	CASSLGNMNTEAFF	TGTGCCAGCAGTTTAGGGAACATGAACACTGAAGCTTTCTTT
-	-	TRBV5-1	TRBJ2-5	CASSLMGQKETQYF	TGCGCCAGCAGCTTGATGGGGCAGAAAGAGACCCAGTACTTC
few	-	TRBV6-5	TRBJ2-1	CASSYSPRVNEQFF	TGTGCCAGCAGTTACTCTCCCCGGGTAAATGAGCAGTTCTTC
-	TRBD2	TRBV12-3/TRBV12-4	TRBJ2-3	CASSFSGRSDTQYF	TGTGCCAGCAGTTTTAGCGGGAGATCGGATACGCAGTATTTT
-	-	TRBV6-2/TRBV6-3	TRBJ2-2	CASSYSGRRMNTGELFF	TGTGCCAGCAGTTACTCGGGCAGGAGAATGAACACCGGGGAGCTGTTTTTT
-	TRBD1	TRBV7-9	TRBJ1-3	CASSLLQGAPGNTIYF	TGTGCCAGCAGCTTATTACAGGGGGCGCCTGGAAACACCATATATTTT
few	TRBD1	TRBV12-3/TRBV12-4	TRBJ1-2	CASSLVGTAYGYTF	TGTGCCAGCAGTTTGGTCGGGACAGCTTATGGCTACACCTTC